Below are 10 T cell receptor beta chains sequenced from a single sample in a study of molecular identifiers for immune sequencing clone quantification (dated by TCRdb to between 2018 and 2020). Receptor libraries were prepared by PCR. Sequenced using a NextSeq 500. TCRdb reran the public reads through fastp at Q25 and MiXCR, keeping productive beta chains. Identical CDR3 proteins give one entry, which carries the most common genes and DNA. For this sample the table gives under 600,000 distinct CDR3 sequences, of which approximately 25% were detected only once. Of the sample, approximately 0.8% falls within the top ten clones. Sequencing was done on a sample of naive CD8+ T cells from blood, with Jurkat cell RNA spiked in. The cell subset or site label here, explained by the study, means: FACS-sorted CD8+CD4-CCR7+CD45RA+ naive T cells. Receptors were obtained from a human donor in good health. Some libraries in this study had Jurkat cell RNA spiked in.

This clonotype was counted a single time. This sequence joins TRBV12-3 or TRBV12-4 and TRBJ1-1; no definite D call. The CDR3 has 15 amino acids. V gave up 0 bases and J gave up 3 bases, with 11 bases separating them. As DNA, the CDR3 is TGTGCCAGCAGTTTAGCCCAGTGCATAGACACTGAAGCTTTCTTT. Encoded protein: CASSLAQCIDTEAFF.

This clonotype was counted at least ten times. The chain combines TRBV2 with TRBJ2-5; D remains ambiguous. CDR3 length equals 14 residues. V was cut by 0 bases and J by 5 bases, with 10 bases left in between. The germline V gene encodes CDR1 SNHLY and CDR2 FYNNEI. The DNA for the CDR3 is TGTGCCAGCAGTGAAGCCCAGGAGCAGGAGACCCAGTACTTC. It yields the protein CASSEAQEQETQYF.

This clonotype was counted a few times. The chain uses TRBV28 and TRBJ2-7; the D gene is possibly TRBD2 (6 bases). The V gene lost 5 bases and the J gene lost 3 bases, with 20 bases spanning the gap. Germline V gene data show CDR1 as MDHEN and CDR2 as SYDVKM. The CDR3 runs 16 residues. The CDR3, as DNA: TGTGCCAGCAGTCCCATATCAGTGGGACTGTTCTACGAGCAGTACTTC. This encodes CASSPISVGLFYEQYF.

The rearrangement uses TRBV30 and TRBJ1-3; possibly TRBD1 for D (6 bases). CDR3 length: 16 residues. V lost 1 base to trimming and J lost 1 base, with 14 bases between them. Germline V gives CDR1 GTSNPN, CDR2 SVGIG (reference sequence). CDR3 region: CAWSAGTSESGNTIYF. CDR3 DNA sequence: TGTGCCTGGAGTGCAGGGACATCTGAATCTGGAAACACCATATATTTT.

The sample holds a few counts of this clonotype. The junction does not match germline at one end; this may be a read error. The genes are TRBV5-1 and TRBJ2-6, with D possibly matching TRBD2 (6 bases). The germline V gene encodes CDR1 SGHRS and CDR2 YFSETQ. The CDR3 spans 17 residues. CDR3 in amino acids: CASSFPGEYSGADVLTF. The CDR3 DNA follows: TGCGCCAGCAGCTTCCCGGGGGAGTACTCTGGGGCCGACGTCCTGACTTTC.

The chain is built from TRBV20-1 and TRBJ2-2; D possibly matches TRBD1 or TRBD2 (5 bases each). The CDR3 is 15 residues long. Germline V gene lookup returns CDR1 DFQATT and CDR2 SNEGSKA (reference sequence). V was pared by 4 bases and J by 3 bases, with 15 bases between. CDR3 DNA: TGCAGTGCTATAGAGGACGGGGCGGACACCGGGGAGCTGTTTTTT. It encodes CSAIEDGADTGELFF.

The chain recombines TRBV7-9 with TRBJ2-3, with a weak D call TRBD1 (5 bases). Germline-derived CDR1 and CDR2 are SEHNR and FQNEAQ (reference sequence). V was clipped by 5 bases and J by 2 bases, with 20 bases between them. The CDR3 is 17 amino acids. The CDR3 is CASSLIQWGPTTDTQYF. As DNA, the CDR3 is TGTGCCAGCAGCCTTATCCAGTGGGGCCCGACCACAGATACGCAGTATTTT.

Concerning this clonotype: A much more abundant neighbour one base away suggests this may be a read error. The CDR3 here is CASRTLRGPDLHEQYF. DNA for the CDR3: TGTGCCAGCAGGACCCTGAGGGGGCCAGACTTGCACGAGCAGTACTTC. The chain couples TRBV27 to TRBJ2-7, with 7 bases fitting TRBD1. The V gene end was trimmed by 6 bases and the J gene end by 5 bases; junction bases not matched to a gene: 16. CDR3 size: 16 residues. Germline V gene sequence: CDR1 MNHEY, CDR2 SMNVEV (reference sequence).

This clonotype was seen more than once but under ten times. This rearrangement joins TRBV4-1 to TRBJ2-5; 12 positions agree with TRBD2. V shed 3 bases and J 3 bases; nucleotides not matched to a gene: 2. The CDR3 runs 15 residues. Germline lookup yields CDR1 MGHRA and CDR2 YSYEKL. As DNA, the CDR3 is TGCGCCAGCAGCCAGAGACTAGCGGGAGAAGAGACCCAGTACTTC. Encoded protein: CASSQRLAGEETQYF.

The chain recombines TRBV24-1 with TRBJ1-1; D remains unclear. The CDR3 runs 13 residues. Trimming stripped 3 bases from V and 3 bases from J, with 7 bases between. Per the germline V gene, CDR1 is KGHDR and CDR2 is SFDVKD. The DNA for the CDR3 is TGTGCCACCAGTGATAGGGCAGACACTGAAGCTTTCTTT. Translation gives CATSDRADTEAFF.